The 21 T cell receptor beta chains listed next were all sequenced from one sample in a study of blood T cell repertoires in COVID-19. Profiling relied on immunoSEQ multiplex PCR, and the TCRdb table lists in-frame clones only, not all of them. Altogether 75,000 or so clones are present, over 80% being singletons, with the ten largest covering over 5.5%. Specimen: peripheral blood. The receptors derive from a man aged 60-69 years with active or convalescent COVID-19.

J is TRBJ2-7 and V is TRBV6-2 or TRBV6-3; D may be TRBD1 (5 bases). V was clipped by 7 bases and J by 2 bases, with 18 bases between them. CDR1 MNHEY and CDR2 SVGEGT come from the germline V gene. The CDR3 has 15 amino acids. The CDR3: CASTPITTAAYEQYF. The DNA of the CDR3 is TGTGCCAGCACCCCCATTACGACAGCAGCCTACGAGCAGTACTTC.

This chain uses TRBV7-8 with TRBJ1-1; 7 bases are a match to TRBD1. V lost 1 base, J lost 0 bases, and 2 bases stayed unmatched. This CDR3 region has 15 residues. Looked up from germline, CDR1 is SGHVS and CDR2 is FQNEAQ. Here the CDR3 DNA reads TGTGCCAGCAGCTTAGGACAGGGAATGAACACTGAAGCTTTCTTT. Translated, it gives CASSLGQGMNTEAFF. Drawing the rest from reference TRBV7-8 and TRBJ1-1, the complete variable domain is GAGVSQSPRYKVAKRGQDVALRCDPISGHVSLFWYQQALGQGPEFLTYFQNEAQLDKSGLPSDRFFAERPEGSVSTLKIQRTQQEDSAVYLCASSLGQGMNTEAFFGQGTRLTVV.

V usage is TRBV19 and J usage is TRBJ2-7; 7 bases are shared with TRBD1. Losses at the gene ends were 3 bases for V and 2 bases for J; bases not matched to a gene: 4. Germline V gene lookup returns CDR1 LNHDA and CDR2 SQIVND (reference sequence). The CDR3 spans 14 residues. The CDR3 nucleotides read TGTGCCAGTAGTATCTCGCAGGGGGCCTACGAGCAGTACTTC. Amino acids: CASSISQGAYEQYF.

The chain carries TRBV4-3 and TRBJ1-1, with no clear D. Between the trimmed V and J ends, which lost 0 bases and 7 bases, there was a span of 15 bases. The CDR3 is 15 residues long. Germline CDR1 LGHNA, CDR2 YSLEER. In DNA, the CDR3 is TGCGCCAGCAGCCAAGATAGCAACCCGATGGGTGAAGCTTTCTTT. Translation: CASSQDSNPMGEAFF.

This clone has just a few counts. This sample includes further DNA sequences coding for the same CDR3. The chain combines TRBV7-2 with TRBJ1-5; 9 positions agree with TRBD1. V lost 5 bases and J lost 1; bases outside the gene matches: 3. CDR1 SGHTA and CDR2 FQGNSA come from the germline V gene. CDR3 size: 15 residues. As DNA, the CDR3 is TGTGCCAGCAGCCCCGGACAGGGGAGCAATCAGCCCCAGCATTTT. Translation: CASSPGQGSNQPQHF.

The chain employs TRBV9 and TRBJ1-1, with 7 positions matching TRBD1. Trimming took 4 bases from V and 0 from J; bases not matched to a gene: 3. The CDR3 length is 14 residues. Looked up from germline, CDR1 is SGDLS and CDR2 is YYNGEE. The CDR3 spells CASSLGQLNTEAFF. The CDR3 bases are TGTGCCAGCAGCTTGGGACAGTTGAACACTGAAGCTTTCTTT.

J is TRBJ2-3 and V is TRBV3-1 (or the pseudogene TRBV3-2), with TRBD2 matching 9 bases. V shed 1 base, J shed 5 bases, and the junction held 7 bases outside the gene matches. The CDR3 has 16 residues. Germline V CDR1 and CDR2: LGHDT, YNNKEL (reference sequence). Here the CDR3 DNA reads TGTGCCAGCAGCCAAGGCTCGCGGGGGGGCCAAGATACGCAGTATTTT. Translation gives CASSQGSRGGQDTQYF.

The chain joins TRBV6-5 to TRBJ1-2; no firm D call. Germline values: CDR1 MNHEY, CDR2 SVGAGI. Trimming shortened V by 2 bases and J by 0 bases, and 10 bases separated the two germline ends. The CDR3 has 15 amino acids. The CDR3 loop reads CASSYAAGANYGYTF. CDR3 bases: TGTGCCAGCAGTTACGCAGCAGGCGCTAACTATGGCTACACCTTC.

The sample holds one count of this clone. The chain joins TRBV18 to TRBJ2-5; 7 bases fit TRBD1. CDR1 is KGHSH and CDR2 is LQKENI in the germline V gene. This CDR3 has 13 amino acids. V trimming: 6 bases; J trimming: 5 bases; junction bases outside the gene matches: 6. CDR3 region: CASSRGQEETQYF. The DNA of the CDR3 is TGTGCCAGCTCGCGCGGACAGGAGGAGACCCAGTACTTC.

V usage is TRBV4-3 and J usage is TRBJ2-3; 9 positions agree with TRBD2. This CDR3 is built from 17 residues. Germline V gene lookup returns CDR1 LGHNA and CDR2 YSLEER. Trimming removed 0 bases from V and 2 bases from J; junction bases left unmatched: 6. The CDR3 bases are TGCGCCAGCAGCCAAGAGCGCGCGGGGGGGCCCACAGATACGCAGTATTTT. Its protein product is CASSQERAGGPTDTQYF.

This clone has more than one count but fewer than ten. The chain has TRBV18 and TRBJ2-3, with D maybe TRBD2 (6 bases). Germline CDR1 reads KGHSH; CDR2 reads LQKENI. CDR3 size: 17 residues. Trimming pared 1 base from V and 1 base from J, leaving 15 bases between. CDR3 sequence: CASSPLRAQRGTDTQYF. The CDR3 nucleotides read TGTGCCAGCTCACCACTTAGGGCTCAGCGGGGCACAGATACGCAGTATTTT.

This chain links TRBV7-2 with TRBJ1-1; D is unclear. V was clipped by 4 bases and J by 5 bases, with 14 bases between them. In germline, CDR1 is SGHTA, CDR2 FQGNSA. This CDR3 has 14 amino acids. The CDR3 sequence: CASSYITEYTEAFF. The CDR3 nucleotides read TGTGCCAGCAGCTACATTACAGAATATACTGAAGCTTTCTTT. Full variable domain (rest looked up from reference TRBV7-2 and TRBJ1-1): GAGVSQSPSNKVTEKGKDVELRCDPISGHTALYWYRQSLGQGLEFLIYFQGNSAPDKSGLPSDRFSAERTGGSVSTLTIQRTQQEDSAVYLCASSYITEYTEAFFGQGTRLTVV.

The chain links TRBV4-3 to TRBJ2-3; 9 bases agree with TRBD2. Germline CDR1 LGHNA, CDR2 YSLEER. This CDR3 spans 17 amino acids. V lost 0 bases and J lost 5; bases outside the gene matches: 9. The CDR3 sequence is CASSQDRSGGWGDTQYF. CDR3 bases: TGCGCCAGCAGCCAAGACCGCAGCGGGGGGTGGGGAGATACGCAGTATTTT.

V usage is TRBV9 and J usage is TRBJ1-1; D might be TRBD1 (5 bases). The CDR3 totals 20 residues. V lost 0 bases to trimming and J lost 0 bases, with 24 bases between them. CDR1 and CDR2 (germline): SGDLS, YYNGEE. This CDR3 reads CASSVGPLAGPVGVNTEAFF. The CDR3 nucleotides read TGTGCCAGCAGCGTAGGCCCCCTCGCGGGGCCTGTTGGGGTGAACACTGAAGCTTTCTTT.

The CDR3 bases are TGTGCCAGCAGCCGTCAGGCGGGGGGGTGGGATACGCAGTATTTT. Protein product: CASSRQAGGWDTQYF. The chain joins TRBV3-1 (or the pseudogene TRBV3-2) to TRBJ2-3; TRBD2 agrees at 9 bases. This CDR3 has 15 amino acids. The germline V gene encodes CDR1 LGHDT and CDR2 YNNKEL (reference sequence). The trim removed 4 bases at V and 6 bases at J, leaving 8 bases unmatched.

The V call is TRBV15, the J call TRBJ2-1, with a weak D call TRBD1 (5 bases). V was cut by 0 bases and J by 7 bases, with 10 bases left in between. The CDR3 extends over 14 amino acids. Germline CDR1 reads LNHNV; CDR2 reads YYDKDF (reference sequence). The CDR3, as DNA: TGTGCCACCAGCAGAGATGCAGGGTCGAATGAGCAGTTCTTC. Protein: CATSRDAGSNEQFF.

This clone was seen a single time. The genes are TRBV7-9 and TRBJ2-1; 8 bases align to TRBD1. Germline values: CDR1 SEHNR, CDR2 FQNEAQ (reference sequence). The CDR3 extends over 16 amino acids. Trimming at V came to 1 base and at J to 3 bases, leaving 5 bases not matched to a gene. Here the CDR3 reads CASSLGSGGLYNEQFF. The CDR3 DNA reads as TGTGCCAGCAGCTTAGGCTCAGGGGGCCTCTACAATGAGCAGTTCTTC.

This clone was seen a few times. Other DNA sequences in the sample encode the same CDR3. The rearrangement uses TRBV9 and TRBJ1-6, with D possibly being TRBD1 (6 bases). The germline CDR1 and CDR2 sequences are SGDLS and YYNGEE. V was shortened by 5 bases and J by 4 bases, with 16 bases between the two germline ends. This CDR3 region has 16 residues. CDR3 loop: CASSEGGAEYNSPLHF. CDR3 nucleotides: TGTGCCAGCAGTGAGGGGGGGGCAGAATATAATTCACCCCTCCACTTT.

A word on this clone: This CDR3 is also generated by other DNA sequences in the sample. V gene TRBV6-2 or TRBV6-3 combines with J gene TRBJ1-2; 8 positions agree with TRBD1. The CDR3 is made up of 12 amino acids. V shed 6 bases, J shed 6 bases, and the junction held 3 bases outside the gene matches. Germline V gene sequence: CDR1 MNHEY, CDR2 SVGEGT. CDR3 in DNA: TGTGCCAGCAGCCAGGGACAGGATGGCTACACCTTC. This encodes CASSQGQDGYTF.

V is TRBV7-9 and J is TRBJ1-4; unclear D gene. The CDR3 has 16 amino acids. Trimming left V 3 bases short and J 0 bases short, with 11 bases between. The germline V gene has CDR1 SEHNR and CDR2 FQNEAQ (reference sequence). The CDR3 here is CASSLAFGATNEKLFF. The DNA for the CDR3 is TGTGCCAGCAGCTTGGCCTTCGGGGCAACTAATGAAAAACTGTTTTTT.

A single count supports this clone. This sequence joins TRBV5-6 and TRBJ2-5; tentative D call: TRBD1 (7 bases). The germline gives CDR1 SGHDT, CDR2 YYEEEE. V shed 2 bases and J shed 2 bases, with 16 bases lying between them. There are 16 residues in the CDR3. CDR3 residues: CASSLDGGGRQETQYF. The CDR3 DNA reads as TGTGCCAGCAGCTTAGACGGAGGGGGCCGGCAAGAGACCCAGTACTTC.